This entry features one TCR beta chain sequence. Its antigen is not identified. This specimen comes from a study of CD8+ T cells in alopecia areata. The CDR3 contains 13 residues. The germline V gene has CDR1 KGHSH and CDR2 LQKENI. With 2 bases removed from V and 5 bases from J, the gap between germline ends came to 10 bases. Study outcomes and limitations: It was lesional scalp, especially alopecia totalis/universalis, that showed higher clonality than normal scalp. Possibly as an HLA-related effect, TCR sharing across patients appeared less clear than in mice.

As for treatment: oral pan-JAK inhibitor, 5-10 mg twice daily. Sequencing templates came from extracted RNA that was reverse transcribed into cDNA. Generated by immunoSEQ multiplex PCR, the TCRdb table keeps only in-frame clones and is missing some. The sample lists 100,000 to 130,000 clones; around 84% were seen once. This specimen was CD8+ T cells sorted from blood, taken at week 24, from a patient treated with tofacitinib. This rearrangement joins TRBV18 to TRBJ2-7; a possible D gene is TRBD1 (6 bases). The sequence was obtained from a human donor with alopecia areata. The CDR3 DNA is TGTGCCAGCTCACCATCAGGGGCTAACGAGCAGTACTTC. The encoded protein is CASSPSGANEQYF. Based on the CDR3 plus reference TRBV18 and TRBJ2-7, the full variable domain is NAGVMQNPRHLVRRRGQEARLRCSPMKGHSHVYWYRQLPEEGLKFMVYLQKENIIDESGMPKERFSAEFPKEGPSILRIQQVVRGDSAAYFCASSPSGANEQYFGPGTRLTVT.